The entry that follows covers one T cell receptor (beta chain) sequence. The CDR3 consists of 16 residues. Germline lookup yields CDR1 MNHEY and CDR2 SMNVEV (reference sequence). V lost 5 bases and J lost 4; bases outside the gene matches: 8. The sample belongs to a study of sequential checkpoint blockade in melanoma. Treatment meaning: randomized to nivolumab then ipilimumab (arm A) or the reverse (arm B). TCRdb's copy holds only in-frame clones and misses some; the assay was immunoSEQ multiplex PCR. This table has tens of thousands of clones, 82% appearing once. The chain employs TRBV27 and TRBJ2-2; 9 positions agree with TRBD2. The sequencing used CD8+ T cells sorted from blood (inferred from file names), collected from a patient given nivolumab and ipilimumab in sequence. This clonotype was sampled from a human donor with melanoma. CDR3 in amino acids: CASSNSGRVSTGELFF. The CDR3 nucleotides read TGTGCCAGCAGTAATAGCGGGAGAGTGAGCACCGGGGAGCTGTTTTTT.